This paragraph covers one T cell receptor (beta chain) sequence. Its antigen is not identified. Trimming left V 7 bases short and J 4 bases short, with 19 bases between. The CDR3 has 15 residues. CDR1 is ENHRY and CDR2 is SYGVKD in the germline V gene. This specimen belongs to a study of cytotoxic CD8 clonotypes in ibrutinib-treated CLL. On the study more broadly: By median approximately 63 months, 12 had progressed and about 15 stayed remitted; responses had been 2 complete and some 24 partial. Response samples were drawn at a median of about eleven months of treatment, range 6 to 36.

Sequenced by immunoSEQ multiplex PCR; TCRdb stores in-frame clones only, minus some. Of about 140,000 clones in the sample, about 84% are singletons; the top ten hold 6% to 9.5%. Study findings and constraints: Treatment saw public clonotypes, which were uncommon, either contract or stay stable. Clonality climbed at ibrutinib response, then dropped toward baseline at progression.

The input for sequencing was PBMCs, taken after 36 months of ibrutinib treatment. The rearrangement uses TRBV10-3 and TRBJ1-2; a weak D match, TRBD1 (5 bases). The receptor was derived from a human donor with chronic lymphocytic leukemia. CDR3 amino acids: CAITQSTGRSYGYTF. CDR3 nucleotides: TGTGCCATCACTCAAAGCACGGGGCGTAGCTATGGCTACACCTTC.